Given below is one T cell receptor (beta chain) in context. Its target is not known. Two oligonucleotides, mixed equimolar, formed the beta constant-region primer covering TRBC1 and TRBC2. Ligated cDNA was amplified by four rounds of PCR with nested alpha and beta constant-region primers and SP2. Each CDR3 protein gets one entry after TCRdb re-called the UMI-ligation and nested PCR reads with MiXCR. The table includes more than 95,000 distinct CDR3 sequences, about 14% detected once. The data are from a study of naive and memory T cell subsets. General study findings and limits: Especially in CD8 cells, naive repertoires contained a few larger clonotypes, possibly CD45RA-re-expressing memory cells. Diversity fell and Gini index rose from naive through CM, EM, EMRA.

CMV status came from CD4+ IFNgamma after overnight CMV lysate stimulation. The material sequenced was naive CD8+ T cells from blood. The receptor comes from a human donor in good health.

CDR3 amino acids: CASSRTDGYTF. The CDR3, as DNA: TGTGCCAGCAGTCGGACGGATGGCTACACCTTC. The chain combines TRBV28 with TRBJ1-2; D unclear. This CDR3 has 11 residues. CDR1 is MDHEN, CDR2 SYDVKM, per germline. V was shortened by 5 bases and J by 6 bases, with 7 bases between the two germline ends.